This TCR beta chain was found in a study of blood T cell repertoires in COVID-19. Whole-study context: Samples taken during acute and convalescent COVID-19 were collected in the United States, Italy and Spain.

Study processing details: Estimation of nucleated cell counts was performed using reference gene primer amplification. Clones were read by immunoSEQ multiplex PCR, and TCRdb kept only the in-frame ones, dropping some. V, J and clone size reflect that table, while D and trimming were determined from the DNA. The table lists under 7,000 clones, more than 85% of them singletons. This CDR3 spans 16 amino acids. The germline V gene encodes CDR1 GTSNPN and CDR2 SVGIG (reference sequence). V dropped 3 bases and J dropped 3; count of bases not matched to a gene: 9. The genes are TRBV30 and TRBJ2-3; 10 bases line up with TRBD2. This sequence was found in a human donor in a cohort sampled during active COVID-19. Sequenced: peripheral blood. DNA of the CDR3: TGTGCCTGGAGCTCAGCGGCTAGCGGGGGAACAGATACGCAGTATTTT. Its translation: CAWSSAASGGTDTQYF.